The T cell receptor (beta chain) described here comes from a study of T cells in Graves' hyperthyroidism and ophthalmopathy. At the level of the study: Initial diagnosis, before any treatment, was when peripheral blood was collected.

The CDR3 spans 13 residues. Germline V lookup: CDR1 SGHNT, CDR2 YYREEE (reference sequence). Between the trimmed V and J ends, which lost 2 bases and 5 bases, there was a span of 10 bases. The study's findings and limits: Stable hyperthyroidism was separated from ophthalmopathy by a model based on 13 V-J features.

Around 9.8 ml fresh peripheral blood yielded the PBMCs. This clonotype appeared a few times. What it binds is not known. There were TCR beta CDR3 regions amplified from RNA transcripts. First-round RT-PCR targeting the TCR CDR3 was performed with the HTBI primer set. TCRdb re-called the multiplex PCR reads through MiXCR, storing one row per CDR3 protein. The data contain 700,000 to 850,000 distinct CDR3 sequences, approximately 36% of them singletons. The sequence was obtained from a woman aged 40 to 55 with Graves' hyperthyroidism. The chain recombines TRBV5-4 with TRBJ1-2, with TRBD1 as a possible D gene (6 bases). Material: blood. CDR3 in DNA: TGTGCCAGCAGCTTTCCGCAGGGGTATGGCTACACCTTC. As protein: CASSFPQGYGYTF.